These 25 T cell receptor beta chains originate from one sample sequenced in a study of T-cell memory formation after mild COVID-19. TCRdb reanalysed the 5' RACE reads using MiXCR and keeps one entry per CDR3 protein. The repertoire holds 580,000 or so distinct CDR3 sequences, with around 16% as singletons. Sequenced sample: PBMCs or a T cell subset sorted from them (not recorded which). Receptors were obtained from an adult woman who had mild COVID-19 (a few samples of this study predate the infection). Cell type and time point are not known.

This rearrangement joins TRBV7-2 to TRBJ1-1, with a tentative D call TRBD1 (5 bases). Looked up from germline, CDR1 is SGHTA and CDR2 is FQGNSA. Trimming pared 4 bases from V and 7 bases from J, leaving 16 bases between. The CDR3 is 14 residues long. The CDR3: CASSSQPGRYEAFF. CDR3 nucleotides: TGTGCCAGCAGCTCCCAACCAGGGCGTTATGAAGCTTTCTTT.

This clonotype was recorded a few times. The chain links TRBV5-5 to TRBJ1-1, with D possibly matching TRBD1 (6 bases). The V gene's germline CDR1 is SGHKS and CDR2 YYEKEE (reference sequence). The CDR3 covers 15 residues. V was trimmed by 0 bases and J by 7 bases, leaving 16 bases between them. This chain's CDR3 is CASSLGSWGQVEAFF. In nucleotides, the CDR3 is TGTGCCAGCAGCTTGGGTTCGTGGGGACAAGTTGAAGCTTTCTTT.

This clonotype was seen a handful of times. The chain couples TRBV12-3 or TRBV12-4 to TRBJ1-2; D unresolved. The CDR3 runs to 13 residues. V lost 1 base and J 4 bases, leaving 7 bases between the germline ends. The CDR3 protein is CASSLGRLYGYTF. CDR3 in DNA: TGTGCCAGCAGTTTAGGCAGGCTCTATGGCTACACCTTC.

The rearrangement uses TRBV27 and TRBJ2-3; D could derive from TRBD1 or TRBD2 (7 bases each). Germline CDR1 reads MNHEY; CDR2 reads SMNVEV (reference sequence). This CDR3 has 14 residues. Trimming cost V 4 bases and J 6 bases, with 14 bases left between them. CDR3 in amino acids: CASSWGGGKDTQYF. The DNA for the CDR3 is TGTGCCAGCAGTTGGGGAGGGGGCAAGGATACGCAGTATTTT.

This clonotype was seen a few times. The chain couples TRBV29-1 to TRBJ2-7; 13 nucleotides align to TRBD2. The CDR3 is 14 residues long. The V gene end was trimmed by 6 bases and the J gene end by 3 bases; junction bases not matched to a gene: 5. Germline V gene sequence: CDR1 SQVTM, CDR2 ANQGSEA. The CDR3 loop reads CSVELAGGGYEQYF. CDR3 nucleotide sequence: TGCAGCGTCGAACTAGCGGGAGGGGGCTACGAGCAGTACTTC.

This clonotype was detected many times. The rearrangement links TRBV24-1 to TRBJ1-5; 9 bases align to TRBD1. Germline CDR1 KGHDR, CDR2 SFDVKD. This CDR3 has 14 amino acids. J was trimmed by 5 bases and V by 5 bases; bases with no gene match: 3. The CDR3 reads CATSGGQGYQPQHF. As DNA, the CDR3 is TGTGCCACCAGTGGGGGACAGGGCTATCAGCCCCAGCATTTT.

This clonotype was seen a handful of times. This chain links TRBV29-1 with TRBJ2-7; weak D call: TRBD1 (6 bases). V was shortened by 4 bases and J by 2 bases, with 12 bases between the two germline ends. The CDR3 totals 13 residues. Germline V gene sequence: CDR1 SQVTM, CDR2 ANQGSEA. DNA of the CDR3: TGCAGCGTTGTACAGGGTATCACCTACGAGCAGTACTTC. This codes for CSVVQGITYEQYF.

CDR3 amino acids: CASSRGEIAPEAFF. CDR3 DNA sequence: TGTGCCAGCAGTCGTGGGGAGATAGCGCCTGAAGCTTTCTTT. The chain recombines TRBV12-3 or TRBV12-4 with TRBJ1-1, with D unclear. The CDR3 contains 14 residues. Trimming removed 5 bases from V and 6 bases from J, with 16 bases in between.

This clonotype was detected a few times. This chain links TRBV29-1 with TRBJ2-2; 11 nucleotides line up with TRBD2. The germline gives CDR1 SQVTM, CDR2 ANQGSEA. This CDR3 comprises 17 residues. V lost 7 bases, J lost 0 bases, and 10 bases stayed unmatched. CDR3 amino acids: CSARRVAGGANTGELFF. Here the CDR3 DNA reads TGCAGCGCTCGGAGAGTAGCGGGGGGGGCGAACACCGGGGAGCTGTTTTTT.

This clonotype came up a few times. The CDR3 bases are TGTGCCAGCAGTCGGCCAAAGGAGGGGGGGGCCTACAATGAGCAGTTCTTC. The encoded protein is CASSRPKEGGAYNEQFF. The chain couples TRBV3-1 to TRBJ2-1; a possible D gene is TRBD2 (7 bases). The V and J ends lost 6 bases and 2 bases respectively, with 20 bases between them. Germline loops: CDR1 LGHDT, CDR2 YNNKEL (reference sequence). The CDR3 has 17 amino acids.

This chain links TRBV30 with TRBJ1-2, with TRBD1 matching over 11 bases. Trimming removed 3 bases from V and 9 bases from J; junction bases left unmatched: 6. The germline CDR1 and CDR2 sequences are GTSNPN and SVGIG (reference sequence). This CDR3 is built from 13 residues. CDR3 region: CAWRGQGETRYTF. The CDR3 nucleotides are TGTGCCTGGAGGGGACAGGGGGAGACGCGCTACACCTTC.

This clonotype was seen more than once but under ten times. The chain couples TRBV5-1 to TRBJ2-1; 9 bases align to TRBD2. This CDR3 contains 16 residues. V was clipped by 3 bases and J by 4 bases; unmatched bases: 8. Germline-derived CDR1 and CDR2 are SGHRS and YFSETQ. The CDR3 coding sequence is TGCGCCAGCAGCTGGACCTCGCTAGCGGGATACAATGAGCAGTTCTTC. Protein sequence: CASSWTSLAGYNEQFF.

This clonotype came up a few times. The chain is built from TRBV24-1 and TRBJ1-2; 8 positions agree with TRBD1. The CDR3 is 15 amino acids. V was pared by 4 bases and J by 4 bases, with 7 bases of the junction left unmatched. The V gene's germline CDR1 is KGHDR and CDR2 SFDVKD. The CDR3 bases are TGTGCCACCAGTGACGCGACAGGGGCTGGCTATGGCTACACCTTC. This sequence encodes CATSDATGAGYGYTF.

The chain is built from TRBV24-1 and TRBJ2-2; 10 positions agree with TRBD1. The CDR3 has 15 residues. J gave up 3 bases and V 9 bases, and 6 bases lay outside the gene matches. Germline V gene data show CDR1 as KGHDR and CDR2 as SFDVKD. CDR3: CATVAGTGDTGELFF. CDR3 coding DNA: TGTGCCACCGTTGCCGGGACAGGGGACACCGGGGAGCTGTTTTTT.

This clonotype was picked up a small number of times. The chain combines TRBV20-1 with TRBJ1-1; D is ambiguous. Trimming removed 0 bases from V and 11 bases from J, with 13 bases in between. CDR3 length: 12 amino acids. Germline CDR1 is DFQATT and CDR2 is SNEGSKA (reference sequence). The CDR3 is CSARDLGRRAFF. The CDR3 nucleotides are TGCAGTGCTAGAGATCTGGGTCGCCGGGCTTTCTTT.

In DNA, the CDR3 is TGCGCCAGCAGCTTGTATAGCCGGTCCCCCCCAGATACGCAGTATTTT. Its protein product is CASSLYSRSPPDTQYF. The chain recombines TRBV5-1 with TRBJ2-3; no clear D gene. The CDR3 extends over 16 amino acids. V lost 1 base, J lost 4 bases, and 16 bases lay in between. The germline V gene has CDR1 SGHRS and CDR2 YFSETQ.

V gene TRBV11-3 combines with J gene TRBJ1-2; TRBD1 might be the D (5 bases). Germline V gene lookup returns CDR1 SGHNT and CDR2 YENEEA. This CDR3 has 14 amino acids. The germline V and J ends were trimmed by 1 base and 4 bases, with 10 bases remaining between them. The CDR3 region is CASSLGGGFYGYTF. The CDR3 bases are TGTGCCAGCAGCTTAGGGGGGGGTTTCTATGGCTACACCTTC.

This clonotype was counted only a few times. CDR3 bases: TGTGCCATCAGTGCTAGTCAGGGTGAGCAGTTCTTC. Protein product: CAISASQGEQFF. The rearrangement links TRBV10-3 to TRBJ2-1; D may be TRBD1 (5 bases). Looked up from germline, CDR1 is ENHRY and CDR2 is SYGVKD. CDR3 length: 12 residues. Trimming shortened V by 4 bases and J by 9 bases, and 10 bases separated the two germline ends.

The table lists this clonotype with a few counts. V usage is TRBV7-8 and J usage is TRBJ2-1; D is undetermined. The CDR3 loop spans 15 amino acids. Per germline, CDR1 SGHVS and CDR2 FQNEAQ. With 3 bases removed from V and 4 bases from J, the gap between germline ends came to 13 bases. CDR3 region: CASSLGPMTYNEQFF. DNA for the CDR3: TGTGCCAGCAGCTTGGGCCCTATGACTTACAATGAGCAGTTCTTC.

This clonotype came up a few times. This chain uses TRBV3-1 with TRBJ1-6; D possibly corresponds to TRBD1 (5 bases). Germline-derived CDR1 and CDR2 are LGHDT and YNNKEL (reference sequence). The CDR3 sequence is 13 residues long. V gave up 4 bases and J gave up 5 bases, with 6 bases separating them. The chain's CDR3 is CASSPGDNSPLHF. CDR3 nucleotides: TGTGCCAGCAGCCCGGGGGATAATTCACCCCTCCACTTT.

DNA for the CDR3: TGTGCCAGCACCGTGACTAGCGGGAGGGCCTCAGATACGCAGTATTTT. It encodes CASTVTSGRASDTQYF. The chain employs TRBV7-2 and TRBJ2-3; the match to TRBD2 covers 14 bases. With V trimmed by 7 bases and J by 4 bases, 7 bases remained unmatched. This CDR3 comprises 16 residues. Germline V gives CDR1 SGHTA, CDR2 FQGNSA.

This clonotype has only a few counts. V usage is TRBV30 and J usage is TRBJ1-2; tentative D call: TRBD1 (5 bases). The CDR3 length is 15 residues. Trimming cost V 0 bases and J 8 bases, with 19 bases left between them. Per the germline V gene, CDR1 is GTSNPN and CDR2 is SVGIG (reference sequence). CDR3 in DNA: TGTGCCTGGAGTGTACGCCAGGGCTACGCTTGGGGCTACACCTTC. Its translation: CAWSVRQGYAWGYTF.

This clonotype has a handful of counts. The CDR3 reads CASRGGPTTFF. The CDR3 DNA reads as TGTGCCAGCAGGGGGGGACCAACAACGTTTTTT. The chain employs TRBV12-3 or TRBV12-4 and TRBJ1-4; D is possibly TRBD1 (5 bases). This CDR3 is built from 11 residues. V lost 6 bases and J 16 bases, leaving 15 bases between the germline ends.

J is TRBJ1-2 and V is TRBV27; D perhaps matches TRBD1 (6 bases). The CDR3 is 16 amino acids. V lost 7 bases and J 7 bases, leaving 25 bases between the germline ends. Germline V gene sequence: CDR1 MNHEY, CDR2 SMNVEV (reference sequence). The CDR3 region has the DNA TGTGCCAGCAAGCGGACAGTCTTTAGCTTTCCGGGTGGCTACACCTTC. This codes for CASKRTVFSFPGGYTF.

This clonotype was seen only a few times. This chain's CDR3 is CATSTDGYTDTQYF. The CDR3 nucleotides are TGTGCCACCAGTACAGACGGTTACACAGATACGCAGTATTTT. V gene TRBV15 combines with J gene TRBJ2-3; no clear D. V lost 6 bases to trimming and J lost 2 bases, with 12 bases between them. Germline V gene lookup returns CDR1 LNHNV and CDR2 YYDKDF (reference sequence). This CDR3 is built from 14 residues.